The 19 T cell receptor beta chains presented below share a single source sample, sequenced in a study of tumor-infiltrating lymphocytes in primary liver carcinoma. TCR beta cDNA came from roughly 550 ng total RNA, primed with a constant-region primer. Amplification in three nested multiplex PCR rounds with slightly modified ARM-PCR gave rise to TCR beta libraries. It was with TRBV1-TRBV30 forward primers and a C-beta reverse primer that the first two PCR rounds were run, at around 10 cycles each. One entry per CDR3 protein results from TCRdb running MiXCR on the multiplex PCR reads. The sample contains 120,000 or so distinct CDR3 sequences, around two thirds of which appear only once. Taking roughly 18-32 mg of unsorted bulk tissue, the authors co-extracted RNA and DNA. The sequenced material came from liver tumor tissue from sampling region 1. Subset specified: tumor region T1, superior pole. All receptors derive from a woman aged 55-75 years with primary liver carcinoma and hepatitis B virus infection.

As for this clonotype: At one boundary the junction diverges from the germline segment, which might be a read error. The CDR3 DNA reads TGCAGCGTTGAAGGGTTGTGTAATGAACAGTTCTTC. It translates to CSVEGLCNEQFF. The chain couples TRBV29-1 to TRBJ2-1; D gene unclear. The CDR3 totals 12 residues. From germline, CDR1 is SQVTM and CDR2 ANQGSEA.

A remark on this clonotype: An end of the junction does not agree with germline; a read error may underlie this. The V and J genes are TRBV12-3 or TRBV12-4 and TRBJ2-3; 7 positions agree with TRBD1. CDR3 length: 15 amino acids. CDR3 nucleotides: TGTGCCAGCGGTATCCGACAGGGTGGCACGGATACGCAGTATTTT. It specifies CASGIRQGGTDTQYF.

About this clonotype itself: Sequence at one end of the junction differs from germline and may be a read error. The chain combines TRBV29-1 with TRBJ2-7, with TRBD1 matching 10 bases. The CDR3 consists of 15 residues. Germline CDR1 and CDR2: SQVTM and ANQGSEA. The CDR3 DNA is TGCAGCGTTACCGGGACAGGGGTTCCCCTAAGAATGGAGTATTTC. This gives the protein CSVTGTGVPLRMEYF.

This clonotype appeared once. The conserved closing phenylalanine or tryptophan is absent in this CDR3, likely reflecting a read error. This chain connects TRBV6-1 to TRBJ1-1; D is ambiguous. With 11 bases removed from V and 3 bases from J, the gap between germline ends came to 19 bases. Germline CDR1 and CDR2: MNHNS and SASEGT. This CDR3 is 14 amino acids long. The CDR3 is CALGSYSQDTEAFS. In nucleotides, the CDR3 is TGTGCCCTCGGTTCCTACAGCCAGGACACTGAAGCTTTCTCT.

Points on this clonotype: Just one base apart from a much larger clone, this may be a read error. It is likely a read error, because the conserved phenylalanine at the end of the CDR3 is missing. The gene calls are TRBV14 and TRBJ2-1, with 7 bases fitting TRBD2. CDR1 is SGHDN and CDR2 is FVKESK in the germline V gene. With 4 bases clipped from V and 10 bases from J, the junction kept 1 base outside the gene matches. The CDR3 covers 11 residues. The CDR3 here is CASSPGGEQFL. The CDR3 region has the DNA TGTGCCAGCAGCCCCGGGGGGGAGCAGTTCTTA.

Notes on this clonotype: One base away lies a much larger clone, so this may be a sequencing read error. The CDR3 coding sequence is TGTGCCGGCAATTACCTCGGGAACAATGAGCAGTTCTTC. Residues: CAGNYLGNNEQFF. V is TRBV2 and J is TRBJ2-1; the D gene is possibly TRBD2 (5 bases). This CDR3 has 13 residues. The V end lost 11 bases, the J end lost 5 bases, and 16 bases lay between the germline ends. Germline V gene data show CDR1 as SNHLY and CDR2 as FYNNEI.

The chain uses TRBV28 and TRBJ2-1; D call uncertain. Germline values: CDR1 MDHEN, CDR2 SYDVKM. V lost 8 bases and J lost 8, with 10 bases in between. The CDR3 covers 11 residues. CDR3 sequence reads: CASGSPHEQFF. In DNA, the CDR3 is TGTGCCAGCGGTTCGCCCCATGAGCAGTTCTTC.

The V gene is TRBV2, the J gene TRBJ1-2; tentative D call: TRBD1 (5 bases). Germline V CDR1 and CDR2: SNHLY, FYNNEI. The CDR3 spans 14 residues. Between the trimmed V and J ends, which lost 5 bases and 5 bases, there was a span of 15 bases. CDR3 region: CASSSGREWYGYTF. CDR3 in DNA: TGTGCCAGCAGTTCTGGCAGGGAGTGGTATGGCTACACCTTC.

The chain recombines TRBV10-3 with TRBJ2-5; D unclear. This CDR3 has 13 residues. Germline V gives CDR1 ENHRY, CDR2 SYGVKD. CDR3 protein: CLIRQDGQETQYF. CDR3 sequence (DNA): TGTCTCATCAGGCAGGATGGCCAAGAGACCCAGTACTTC.

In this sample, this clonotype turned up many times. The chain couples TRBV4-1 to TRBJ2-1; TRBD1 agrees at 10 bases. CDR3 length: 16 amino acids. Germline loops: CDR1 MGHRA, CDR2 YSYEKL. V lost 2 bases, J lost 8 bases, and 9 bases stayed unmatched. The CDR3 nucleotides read TGCGCCAGCAGCCAACGGTGGGGGGACAGGGGTTATGAGCAGTTCTTC. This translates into CASSQRWGDRGYEQFF.

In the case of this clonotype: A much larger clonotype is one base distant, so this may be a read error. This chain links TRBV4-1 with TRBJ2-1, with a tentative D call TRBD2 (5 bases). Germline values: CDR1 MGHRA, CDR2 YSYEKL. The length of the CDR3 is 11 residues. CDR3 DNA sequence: TGCGCCAGCAGCCAAGCCTGGGAGCACTTCTTC. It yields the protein CASSQAWEHFF.

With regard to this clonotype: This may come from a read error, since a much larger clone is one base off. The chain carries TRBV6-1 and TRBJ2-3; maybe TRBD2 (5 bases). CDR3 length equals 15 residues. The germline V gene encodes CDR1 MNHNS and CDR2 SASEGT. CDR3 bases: TGTGCCAGCAGTGAAGCCCGAACCTTAGCGCGTACGAAGTATTTT. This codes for CASSEARTLARTKYF.

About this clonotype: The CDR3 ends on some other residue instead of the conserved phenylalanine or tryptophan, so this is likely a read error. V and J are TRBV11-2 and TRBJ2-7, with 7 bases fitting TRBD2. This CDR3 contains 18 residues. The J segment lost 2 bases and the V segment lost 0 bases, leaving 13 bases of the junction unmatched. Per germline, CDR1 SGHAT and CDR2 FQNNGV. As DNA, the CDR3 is TGTGCCAGCAGCTTAGATTGGGTCAGCATAGCGGGTCCCTACGAGCAGTACTAC. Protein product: CASSLDWVSIAGPYEQYY.

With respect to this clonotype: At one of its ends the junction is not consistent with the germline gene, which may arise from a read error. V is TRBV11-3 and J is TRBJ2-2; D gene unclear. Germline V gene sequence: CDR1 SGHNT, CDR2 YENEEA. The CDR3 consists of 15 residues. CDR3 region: CAGSPRPLNTGELFF. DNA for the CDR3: TGTGCCGGCAGCCCCCGACCGCTTAACACAGGGGAGCTGTTTTTT. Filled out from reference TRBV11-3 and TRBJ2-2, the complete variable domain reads EAGVVQSPRYKIIEKKQPVAFWCNPISGHNTLYWYLQNLGQGPELLIRYENEEAVDDSQLPKDRFSAERLKGVDSTLKIQPAELGDSAVYLCAGSPRPLNTGELFFGEGSRLTVL.

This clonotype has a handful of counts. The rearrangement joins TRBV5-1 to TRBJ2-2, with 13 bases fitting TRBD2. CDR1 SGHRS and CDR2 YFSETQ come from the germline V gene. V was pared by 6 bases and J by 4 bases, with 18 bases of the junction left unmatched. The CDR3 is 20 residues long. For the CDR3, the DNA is TGCGCCAGCACCCTCGGCTGGACTAGCGGGAGTTTTTGGACCACCGGGGAGCTGTTTTTT. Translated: CASTLGWTSGSFWTTGELFF.

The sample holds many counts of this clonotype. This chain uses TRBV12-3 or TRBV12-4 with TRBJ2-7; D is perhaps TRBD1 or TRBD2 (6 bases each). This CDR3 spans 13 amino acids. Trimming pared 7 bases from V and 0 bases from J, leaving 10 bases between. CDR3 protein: CASTGACSYEQYF. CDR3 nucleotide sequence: TGTGCCAGCACGGGGGCTTGCTCCTACGAGCAGTACTTC.

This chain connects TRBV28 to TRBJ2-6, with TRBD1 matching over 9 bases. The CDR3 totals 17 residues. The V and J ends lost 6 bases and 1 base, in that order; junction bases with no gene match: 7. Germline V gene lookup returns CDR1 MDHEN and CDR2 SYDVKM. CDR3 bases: TGTGCCAGCAGATCGTGGACAGGGGAATCTGGGGCCAACGTCCTGACTTTC. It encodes CASRSWTGESGANVLTF.

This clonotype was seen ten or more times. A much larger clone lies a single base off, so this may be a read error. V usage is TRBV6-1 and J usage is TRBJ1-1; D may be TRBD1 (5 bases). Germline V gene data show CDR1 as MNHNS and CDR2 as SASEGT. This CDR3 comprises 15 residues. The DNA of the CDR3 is TGTGCCAGCAGTGCCCCCGGGGGACTCCGCGATGGGGCTCTCTTT. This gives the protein CASSAPGGLRDGALF.

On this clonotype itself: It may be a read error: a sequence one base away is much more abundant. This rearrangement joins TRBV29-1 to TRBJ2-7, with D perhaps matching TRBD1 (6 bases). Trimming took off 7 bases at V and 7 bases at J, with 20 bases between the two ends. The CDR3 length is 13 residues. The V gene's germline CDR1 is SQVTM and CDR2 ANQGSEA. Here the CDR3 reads CSAQGTGLGEQYF. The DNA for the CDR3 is TGCAGCGCCCAGGGAACAGGGCTGGGAGAGCAGTACTTC.